This TCR beta chain was sequenced for a study of blood T cell repertoires in COVID-19. Method: immunoSEQ multiplex PCR; TCRdb's copy keeps in-frame clones and lacks some. In the table there are about 100,000 clones, 65% to 90% of which are singletons. Germline V gives CDR1 SNHLY, CDR2 FYNNEI. The CDR3 runs to 13 residues. Trimming stripped 6 bases from V and 1 base from J, with 9 bases between. The gene calls are TRBV2 and TRBJ1-1; possible D gene TRBD1, 5 bases. This TCR was sampled from a man older than 75 with active or convalescent COVID-19. The source material was peripheral blood. CDR3: CASRQEGNTEAFF. The DNA of the CDR3 is TGTGCCAGCAGACAGGAAGGGAACACTGAAGCTTTCTTT.